Listed here are 12 T cell receptor beta chains from one sample, sequenced in a study of OX40 agonist ivuxolimab in advanced cancers. Libraries were made using the immunoSEQ multiplex PCR assay. As stored in TCRdb, this immuneACCESS dataset retains in-frame rearrangements with V and J assigned. A fraction of the clones does not appear; measured against another copy, unresolved V genes explain less than half of the discrepancy, and the remainder lacks a known reason. This sample holds 60,000 to 85,000 clones; over 70% were observed only once. The top ten constitute roughly 7% of the sample. Sequenced here: CD4+ or CD8+ T cells sorted from blood, sampled in a trial of the OX40 agonist ivuxolimab. The source of these receptors is an adult with an advanced solid tumor such as melanoma, head and neck, liver or kidney cancer.

The gene calls are TRBV9 and TRBJ2-2; 8 bases map to TRBD2. The CDR3 is 15 amino acids. V dropped 4 bases and J dropped 1; count of bases not matched to a gene: 3. Germline CDR1 and CDR2: SGDLS and YYNGEE. The CDR3 DNA reads TGTGCCAGCAGCAGTAGCGGGGTGAACACCGGGGAGCTGTTTTTT. Translating gives CASSSSGVNTGELFF.

Only a few counts were recorded for this clone. This sequence joins TRBV9 and TRBJ2-2; 7 bases are shared with TRBD1. In germline, CDR1 is SGDLS, CDR2 YYNGEE. V was pared by 7 bases and J by 2 bases, with 5 bases of the junction left unmatched. The CDR3 extends over 14 amino acids. The DNA of the CDR3 is TGTGCCAGCCGGGGACAGTCCAACACCGGGGAGCTGTTTTTT. It encodes CASRGQSNTGELFF.

The rearrangement joins TRBV4-3 to TRBJ2-3; no clear D gene. Germline assignment: CDR1 LGHNA and CDR2 YSLEER. The CDR3 is made up of 17 amino acids. V lost 4 bases and J lost 1, with 18 bases in between. The DNA for the CDR3 is TGCGCCAGCAGCCCCTCCGCGAACAGTTGGGGCACAGATACGCAGTATTTT. Translating it yields CASSPSANSWGTDTQYF.

The chain joins TRBV4-3 to TRBJ2-6; 8 positions agree with TRBD1. V lost 4 bases and J lost 2; bases outside the gene matches: 13. The germline V gene encodes CDR1 LGHNA and CDR2 YSLEER. This CDR3 contains 19 residues. For the CDR3, the DNA is TGCGCCAGCAGCCCTCGTGAGTTGGCAGGGGGCGCTGGGGCCAACGTCCTGACTTTC. Its protein product is CASSPRELAGGAGANVLTF.

This clone was seen just once. The chain is built from TRBV18 and TRBJ2-7; 7 positions agree with TRBD1. Germline V lookup: CDR1 KGHSH, CDR2 LQKENI. Losses at the gene ends were 3 bases for V and 3 bases for J; bases not matched to a gene: 2. The CDR3 has 13 residues. CDR3 nucleotides: TGTGCCAGCTCACCGGGACAGCTCTACGAGCAGTACTTC. It specifies CASSPGQLYEQYF.

The V gene is TRBV7-2, the J gene TRBJ1-5; D may be TRBD1 (6 bases). Germline V gene lookup returns CDR1 SGHTA and CDR2 FQGNSA. Trimming stripped 2 bases from V and 4 bases from J, with 6 bases between. The CDR3 length is 13 residues. CDR3 sequence reads: CASSLTGNQPQHF. CDR3 nucleotides: TGTGCCAGCAGCTTAACAGGGAATCAGCCCCAGCATTTT.

This clone is a singleton in its sample. J is TRBJ2-6 and V is TRBV4-3, with D perhaps matching TRBD1 (6 bases). V was shortened by 0 bases and J by 1 base, with 13 bases between the two germline ends. CDR1 is LGHNA and CDR2 is YSLEER in the germline V gene. The CDR3 spans 18 residues. CDR3 protein: CASSQDWGRISGANVLTF. In DNA, the CDR3 is TGCGCCAGCAGCCAAGATTGGGGGCGGATTTCTGGGGCCAACGTCCTGACTTTC.

This clone was seen a handful of times. The V gene is TRBV28, the J gene TRBJ1-6, with D maybe TRBD1 (6 bases). The CDR3 consists of 15 residues. V lost 2 bases to trimming and J lost 8 bases, with 13 bases between them. Looked up from germline, CDR1 is MDHEN and CDR2 is SYDVKM. CDR3 sequence reads: CASSLGGVSDSPLHF. The DNA for the CDR3 is TGTGCCAGCAGTTTAGGGGGCGTATCGGATTCACCCCTCCACTTT.

The chain carries TRBV18 and TRBJ2-5, with 11 bases matching TRBD2. Trimming removed 2 bases from V and 3 bases from J; junction bases left unmatched: 5. CDR3 size: 16 residues. CDR1 KGHSH and CDR2 LQKENI come from the germline V gene. CDR3 amino acids: CASSPRQLAGEETQYF. Here the CDR3 DNA reads TGTGCCAGCTCACCAAGGCAACTAGCGGGAGAAGAGACCCAGTACTTC.

This clone came up once. The V call is TRBV19, the J call TRBJ1-5, with D perhaps TRBD1 (6 bases). Germline V gene sequence: CDR1 LNHDA, CDR2 SQIVND (reference sequence). CDR3 length equals 13 residues. The V end lost 6 bases, the J end lost 7 bases, and 13 bases lay between the germline ends. CDR3: CASSPIGGQPQHF. The CDR3, as DNA: TGTGCCAGTAGCCCCATTGGGGGCCAGCCCCAGCATTTT.

The chain uses TRBV7-3 and TRBJ2-1, with 8 bases that match TRBD1. This CDR3 comprises 15 residues. Unmatched junction bases numbered 3, after V lost 5 bases and J lost 0 bases. Germline values: CDR1 SGHTA, CDR2 FQGTGA. The chain's CDR3 is CASSPGQVSYNEQFF. The CDR3 nucleotides read TGTGCCAGCAGCCCGGGACAGGTCTCCTACAATGAGCAGTTCTTC.

The rearrangement links TRBV27 to TRBJ2-1, with D perhaps TRBD1 (6 bases). The ends were cut back, 4 bases at V and 9 bases at J, with 13 bases in the middle. The CDR3 sequence is 13 residues long. CDR1 and CDR2 (germline): MNHEY, SMNVEV (reference sequence). The CDR3 DNA reads as TGTGCCAGCAGTTGGACAGTGATGGGTGAGCAGTTCTTC. Protein: CASSWTVMGEQFF.